Presented here are 6 T cell receptor beta chains from one specimen sequenced in a study of vaccination and CD4 T cells after COVID-19. Which antigens these TCRs recognize remains unknown. Sequencing of DNA taken from cultured CD4+ T cells relied on the Oncomine TCR Beta short-read assay. From the PCR reads, TCRdb called clonotypes with MiXCR, one entry per CDR3 protein. This table has thousands of distinct CDR3 sequences, around two fifths appearing once. Treatment described: approximately 10-day PBMC culture with coronavirus spike peptide pools or control peptides (ViraFEST assay). CD4+ T cells that came from the unexposed donor were collected before the COVID-19 pandemic (2011-2018). Sequenced: CD4+ T cells from blood, cultured in vitro. These receptor sequences come from a human donor in good health.

The chain links TRBV28 to TRBJ2-1, with D possibly TRBD1 on 6 matching bases. The germline V and J ends were trimmed by 7 bases and 7 bases, with 20 bases remaining between them. The V gene's germline CDR1 is MDHEN and CDR2 SYDVKM. This CDR3 is 15 amino acids long. CDR3 protein: CASNTDSSNSNEQFF. In DNA, the CDR3 is TGTGCCAGCAACACGGACAGCTCTAATTCTAATGAGCAGTTCTTC. Full variable domain (rest looked up from reference TRBV28 and TRBJ2-1): DVKVTQSSRYLVKRTGEKVFLECVQDMDHENMFWYRQDPGLGLRLIYFSYDVKMKEKGDIPEGYSVSREKKERFSLILESASTNQTSMYLCASNTDSSNSNEQFFGPGTRLTVL.

This chain connects TRBV6-1 to TRBJ1-1, with D hard to call. Germline V gene lookup returns CDR1 MNHNS and CDR2 SASEGT. Between the trimmed V and J ends, which lost 8 bases and 1 base, there was a span of 17 bases. This CDR3 has 15 residues. The CDR3 sequence: CASSLGKVPNTEAFF. The CDR3, as DNA: TGTGCCAGCTCCCTTGGGAAGGTCCCGAACACTGAAGCTTTCTTT.

This clonotype has more than one count but fewer than ten. This chain links TRBV28 with TRBJ1-2; 7 bases are a match to TRBD1. Unmatched junction bases numbered 2, after V lost 4 bases and J lost 0 bases. The CDR3 spans 14 residues. Germline V gene data show CDR1 as MDHEN and CDR2 as SYDVKM. As DNA, the CDR3 is TGTGCCAGCAGTTCCGGACAGGCTAACTATGGCTACACCTTC. Its translation: CASSSGQANYGYTF.

This clonotype occurred once. This chain connects TRBV9 to TRBJ2-5; TRBD1 is a possible D gene (6 bases). The CDR3 is 16 amino acids. V shed 7 bases and J shed 0 bases, with 19 bases lying between them. Germline lookup yields CDR1 SGDLS and CDR2 YYNGEE. The CDR3 loop reads CASGGETGHYQETQYF. CDR3 nucleotide sequence: TGTGCCAGCGGTGGGGAGACGGGACACTACCAAGAGACCCAGTACTTC. Variable domain in full (rest from reference TRBV9 and TRBJ2-5): DSGVTQTPKHLITATGQRVTLRCSPRSGDLSVYWYQQSLDQGLQFLIQYYNGEERAKGNILERFSAQQFPDLHSELNLSSLELGDSALYFCASGGETGHYQETQYFGPGTRLLVL.

The J gene is TRBJ2-3, the V gene TRBV7-2, with 8 bases lining up with TRBD2. The CDR3 length is 16 residues. The junction had 9 bases not matched to a gene; V was cut back by 2 bases and J by 5 bases. In germline, CDR1 is SGHTA, CDR2 FQGNSA. The CDR3 protein is CASSLRPGGAVDTQYF. Written as DNA, the CDR3 is TGTGCCAGCAGCTTACGTCCCGGGGGGGCGGTAGATACGCAGTATTTT. Full variable domain (missing parts from reference TRBV7-2 and TRBJ2-3): GAGVSQSPSNKVTEKGKDVELRCDPISGHTALYWYRQSLGQGLEFLIYFQGNSAPDKSGLPSDRFSAERTGGSVSTLTIQRTQQEDSAVYLCASSLRPGGAVDTQYFGPGTRLTVL.

This chain joins TRBV20-1 and TRBJ2-4; 13 nucleotides agree with TRBD2. CDR3 length: 13 amino acids. In germline, CDR1 is DFQATT, CDR2 SNEGSKA (reference sequence). V gave up 5 bases and J gave up 7 bases; unmatched junction bases: 2. The CDR3 loop reads CSAGTSGKNIQYF. CDR3 sequence (DNA): TGCAGTGCTGGGACTAGCGGGAAGAACATTCAGTACTTC.